Listed below are T cell receptor beta chains from one sample, sequenced in a study of metastatic and nonmetastatic thyroid tumors. TCRdb re-called clones from the PCR reads using MiXCR. This sample has around 42,000 clones, with about an eighth found just once. Sample: blood. The receptors come from a female donor with papillary thyroid cancer or a benign thyroid nodule (not recorded which). Some clones in this sample may be carry-over from other donors' samples. Each CDR3 is given with its conserved first and last residue. The D gene is left open where the match is weak. The size field is filled for only some rows; it gives once, few, many or a size class.

j_gene	v_gene	abundance	d_gene	CDR3aa	CDR3nt
TRBJ1-2	TRBV2	many	NA	CASKSGYGYTF	TGTGCCAGCAAATCAGGGTATGGCTACACCTTC
TRBJ1-6	TRBV7-6	many	NA	CASSLEPNNSPLHF	TGTGCCAGCAGCTTAGAACCGAATAATTCACCCCTCCACTTT
TRBJ2-1	TRBV10-3	few	TRBD2	CAIITSGRGDNDQFF	TGTGCCATCATCACTAGCGGGAGGGGCGACAATGATCAGTTCTTC
TRBJ2-1	TRBV20-1	many	NA	CSARDLGRSRENEQFF	TGCAGTGCTAGAGATCTCGGACGTTCCCGAGAGAATGAGCAGTTCTTC
TRBJ1-1	TRBV24-1	many	NA	CATRGGLNTEAFF	TGTGCCACCAGGGGGGGCCTGAACACTGAAGCTTTCTTT
TRBJ1-1	TRBV5-1	many	NA	CASSLSPAGNTEAFF	TGCGCCAGCAGCTTGTCACCAGCAGGGAACACTGAAGCTTTCTTT
TRBJ2-7	TRBV7-9	many	NA	CASSLDGQGSYEQYF	TGTGCCAGCAGCTTAGACGGCCAGGGGAGCTACGAGCAGTACTTC
TRBJ2-7	TRBV10-3	NA	NA	CAIRPGGSSVYEQYF	TGTGCCATCAGGCCCGGGGGTTCTTCGGTCTACGAGCAGTACTTC
TRBJ1-3	TRBV5-4	many	TRBD1	CASSLAGGTGNTIYF	TGTGCCAGCAGCTTGGCAGGGGGAACTGGAAACACCATATATTTT
TRBJ1-3	TRBV6-1	NA	NA	CARRGGSNGNTIYF	TGTGCCAGAAGAGGAGGCTCAAACGGAAACACCATATATTTT
TRBJ2-7	TRBV5-4	many	NA	CASSLGSGSSYEQYF	TGTGCCAGCAGCTTGGGTTCAGGGAGCTCCTACGAGCAGTACTTC
TRBJ1-6	TRBV11-3	many	NA	CVSSSSVDSPLHF	TGTGTCAGCAGCTCCTCGGTGGATTCACCCCTCCACTTT
TRBJ1-5	TRBV28	NA	NA	CASRPDSEGNQPQHF	TGTGCCAGCAGACCTGACAGTGAGGGCAATCAGCCCCAGCATTTT